This record covers a single T cell receptor (beta chain). Its antigen is as yet unknown. Amplification used 60 Vbeta primers and 13 Jbeta primers. Profiling relied on immunoSEQ multiplex PCR, and the TCRdb table lists in-frame clones only, not all of them. Of 76,000 or so clones listed, under 85% are singletons. The V and J ends lost 6 bases and 7 bases, in that order; junction bases with no gene match: 9. The CDR3 covers 14 residues. The germline gives CDR1 SNHLY, CDR2 FYNNEI. The sample belongs to a study of cytomegalovirus exposure and HLA in healthy donors. The study, taken as a whole, reports: Under 20,000 TCR beta sequences were associated with HLA alleles at 0.05 false discovery rate in a later analysis.

The V gene is TRBV2, the J gene TRBJ2-7; 10 bases match TRBD2. Sequencing used PBMCs. This receptor was taken from a woman in her thirties or forties in good health and CMV-seropositive. CDR3 DNA sequence: TGTGCCAGCAGGGCGCGGGCAGCGGGGGGGGAGCAGTACTTC. Its translation: CASRARAAGGEQYF. The full variable domain, rest sourced from reference TRBV2 and TRBJ2-7, is EPEVTQTPSHQVTQMGQEVILRCVPISNHLYFYWYRQILGQKVEFLVSFYNNEISEKSEIFDDQFSVERPDGSNFTLKIRSTKLEDSAMYFCASRARAAGGEQYFGPGTRLTVT.